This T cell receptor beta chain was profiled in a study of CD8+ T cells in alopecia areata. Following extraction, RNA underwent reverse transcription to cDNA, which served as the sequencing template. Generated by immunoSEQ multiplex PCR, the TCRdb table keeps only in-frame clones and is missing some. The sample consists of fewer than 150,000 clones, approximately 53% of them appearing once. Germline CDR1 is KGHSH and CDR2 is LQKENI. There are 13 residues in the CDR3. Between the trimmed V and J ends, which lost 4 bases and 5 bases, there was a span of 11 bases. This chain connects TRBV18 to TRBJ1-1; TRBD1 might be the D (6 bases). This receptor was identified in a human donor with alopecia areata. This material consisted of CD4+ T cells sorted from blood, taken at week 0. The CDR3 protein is CASSLEGGTEAFF. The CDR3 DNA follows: TGTGCCAGCTCACTGGAAGGGGGAACTGAAGCTTTCTTT.